The 18 T cell receptor beta chains below all came from one sample that was sequenced in a study of T-cell memory formation after mild COVID-19. TCRdb analysed the 5' RACE reads with MiXCR anew, one entry per CDR3 protein. The table records approximately 260,000 distinct CDR3 sequences, around 17% of them present only once. Sample: PBMCs or a T cell subset sorted from them (not recorded which). These receptors were collected from a man aged 18-30 years who had mild COVID-19 (a few samples of this study predate the infection). Cell type and time point are not known.

The CDR3 here is CASRNEGNYGYTF. CDR3 in DNA: TGCGCCAGCAGAAACGAGGGGAACTATGGCTACACCTTC. V and J are TRBV5-1 and TRBJ1-2; D possibly corresponds to TRBD1 (5 bases). The length of the CDR3 is 13 residues. V was trimmed by 5 bases and J by 2 bases, leaving 10 bases between them. Germline V gene lookup returns CDR1 SGHRS and CDR2 YFSETQ. Together with reference TRBV5-1 and TRBJ1-2, the CDR3 gives the full variable domain: KAGVTQTPRYLIKTRGQQVTLSCSPISGHRSVSWYQQTPGQGLQFLFEYFSETQRNKGNFPGRFSGRQFSNSRSEMNVSTLELGDSALYLCASRNEGNYGYTFGSGTRLTVV.

This clonotype was seen repeatedly, ten times or more. The chain is built from TRBV4-3 and TRBJ1-1; TRBD1 aligns across 10 bases. Germline trimming cut 1 base from V and 4 bases from J; bases unmatched to any gene: 3. The CDR3 has 15 residues. Germline V lookup: CDR1 LGHNA, CDR2 YSLEER. CDR3 sequence reads: CASSQVDRGSTEAFF. The CDR3 DNA is TGCGCCAGCAGCCAAGTGGACAGGGGGAGCACTGAAGCTTTCTTT.

The rearrangement uses TRBV6-1 and TRBJ1-6; D is undetermined. The germline gives CDR1 MNHNS, CDR2 SASEGT. The CDR3 spans 12 residues. The V end lost 2 bases, the J end lost 14 bases, and 10 bases lay between the germline ends. CDR3 amino acids: CASSEFTRALHF. The CDR3, as DNA: TGTGCCAGCAGTGAATTTACCCGGGCCCTCCACTTT.

The chain carries TRBV2 and TRBJ2-6; D ambiguous. CDR3 size: 14 residues. V was cut by 8 bases and J by 0 bases, with 8 bases left in between. CDR1 and CDR2 (germline): SNHLY, FYNNEI. CDR3: CASRRSSGANVLTF. CDR3 coding DNA: TGTGCCAGCCGACGGAGCTCTGGGGCCAACGTCCTGACTTTC.

The rearrangement uses TRBV12-3 or TRBV12-4 and TRBJ2-2; D is unresolved. V gave up 6 bases and J gave up 8 bases, with 16 bases separating them. This CDR3 has 14 residues. The CDR3 loop is CASSPKVLEGELFF. Written as DNA, the CDR3 is TGTGCCAGCAGCCCTAAGGTCTTGGAGGGGGAGCTGTTTTTT.

The chain has TRBV7-9 and TRBJ1-2; no reliable D call. This CDR3 region has 11 residues. The germline V gene has CDR1 SEHNR and CDR2 FQNEAQ (reference sequence). Trimming took 5 bases from V and 4 from J, leaving 5 bases between them. The CDR3 sequence: CASSPIYGYTF. CDR3 DNA sequence: TGTGCCAGCAGCCCGATCTATGGCTACACCTTC.

The J gene is TRBJ1-5, the V gene TRBV7-2, with 7 positions matching TRBD1. V shed 1 base and J 7 bases; nucleotides not matched to a gene: 7. Looked up from germline, CDR1 is SGHTA and CDR2 is FQGNSA. The CDR3 sequence is 15 residues long. The CDR3 sequence: CASSLDAGGGQPQHF. The CDR3 bases are TGTGCCAGCAGCTTAGATGCAGGGGGAGGACAGCCCCAGCATTTT. The whole variable domain, remainder taken from reference TRBV7-2 and TRBJ1-5, is GAGVSQSPSNKVTEKGKDVELRCDPISGHTALYWYRQSLGQGLEFLIYFQGNSAPDKSGLPSDRFSAERTGGSVSTLTIQRTQQEDSAVYLCASSLDAGGGQPQHFGDGTRLSIL.

The rearrangement uses TRBV6-5 and TRBJ2-2, with TRBD2 matching 10 bases. The CDR3 consists of 18 residues. The junction had 14 bases not matched to a gene; V was cut back by 5 bases and J by 5 bases. CDR1 and CDR2 (germline): MNHEY, SVGAGI. The CDR3 region is CASSRAGGPFGRTGELFF. As DNA, the CDR3 is TGTGCCAGCAGTCGAGCGGGGGGGCCTTTTGGTCGGACCGGGGAGCTGTTTTTT.

This clonotype came up a few times. The V call is TRBV5-1, the J call TRBJ2-5; TRBD2 matches 12 bases. Germline lookup yields CDR1 SGHRS and CDR2 YFSETQ. The trim removed 7 bases at V and 0 bases at J, leaving 7 bases unmatched. This CDR3 region has 16 residues. CDR3 sequence: CASQRLAGADQETQYF. The CDR3 nucleotides are TGCGCCAGCCAACGACTAGCGGGGGCAGACCAAGAGACCCAGTACTTC.

This clonotype was detected ten times or more. V is TRBV6-5 and J is TRBJ2-3; 7 bases are a match to TRBD1. The CDR3 sequence is 14 residues long. Germline V lookup: CDR1 MNHEY, CDR2 SVGAGI. The V and J ends lost 6 bases and 1 base, in that order; junction bases with no gene match: 4. The CDR3 bases are TGTGCCAGCAGCCGACAGGGAGGCACAGATACGCAGTATTTT. As protein: CASSRQGGTDTQYF.

This clonotype was counted a few times. The genes are TRBV11-3 and TRBJ2-3, with 7 bases lining up with TRBD2. Trimming removed 2 bases from V and 3 bases from J; junction bases left unmatched: 11. The CDR3 consists of 17 residues. The germline CDR1 and CDR2 sequences are SGHNT and YENEEA. CDR3 protein: CASSLTGRTGGTDTQYF. CDR3 DNA: TGTGCCAGCAGCTTAACCGGCCGGACGGGGGGAACAGATACGCAGTATTTT. Drawing the rest from reference TRBV11-3 and TRBJ2-3, the complete variable domain is EAGVVQSPRYKIIEKKQPVAFWCNPISGHNTLYWYLQNLGQGPELLIRYENEEAVDDSQLPKDRFSAERLKGVDSTLKIQPAELGDSAVYLCASSLTGRTGGTDTQYFGPGTRLTVL.

This clonotype showed up just a few times. The genes are TRBV18 and TRBJ2-5, with D possibly matching TRBD1 (6 bases). This CDR3 has 15 residues. Deletions cut 2 bases from V and 4 bases from J, with 14 bases between. Germline CDR1 is KGHSH and CDR2 is LQKENI. The CDR3: CASSPNSAGAETQYF. CDR3 DNA sequence: TGTGCCAGCTCACCAAATAGTGCAGGGGCAGAGACCCAGTACTTC.

This chain joins TRBV13 and TRBJ1-2; D is unclear. V lost 3 bases and J lost 2, with 7 bases in between. Germline loops: CDR1 PRHDT, CDR2 FYEKMQ (reference sequence). This CDR3 is built from 13 residues. The CDR3 spells CASSLRWNYGYTF. CDR3 nucleotide sequence: TGTGCCAGCAGCTTGCGGTGGAACTATGGCTACACCTTC.

The genes are TRBV29-1 and TRBJ2-7; TRBD1 is a possible D gene (6 bases). Trimming removed 4 bases from V and 6 bases from J, with 16 bases in between. The CDR3 extends over 13 amino acids. From germline, CDR1 is SQVTM and CDR2 ANQGSEA. For the CDR3, the DNA is TGCAGCGTTGTGGCACAGGGAGATGGCGAGCAGTACTTC. Translated: CSVVAQGDGEQYF.

This chain links TRBV6-2 or TRBV6-3 with TRBJ1-1; D ambiguous. The V end lost 2 bases, the J end lost 3 bases, and 16 bases lay between the germline ends. CDR1 and CDR2 (germline): MNHEY, SVGEGT. The CDR3 length is 16 residues. The CDR3 region is CASSYLLDGTDTEAFF. DNA for the CDR3: TGTGCCAGCAGTTACCTCCTCGACGGTACGGACACTGAAGCTTTCTTT.

The chain links TRBV2 to TRBJ2-7, with 7 bases lining up with TRBD1. The CDR3 extends over 14 amino acids. CDR1 SNHLY and CDR2 FYNNEI come from the germline V gene. Losses at the gene ends were 5 bases for V and 3 bases for J; bases not matched to a gene: 7. CDR3 in amino acids: CASSQGQLVYEQYF. In DNA, the CDR3 is TGTGCCAGCAGTCAGGGACAGTTGGTCTACGAGCAGTACTTC. The full variable domain, rest sourced from reference TRBV2 and TRBJ2-7, is EPEVTQTPSHQVTQMGQEVILRCVPISNHLYFYWYRQILGQKVEFLVSFYNNEISEKSEIFDDQFSVERPDGSNFTLKIRSTKLEDSAMYFCASSQGQLVYEQYFGPGTRLTVT.

This clonotype turned up a few times. J is TRBJ1-5 and V is TRBV10-3; the D gene is possibly TRBD1 (6 bases). Per the germline V gene, CDR1 is ENHRY and CDR2 is SYGVKD. Trimming removed 4 bases from V and 7 bases from J, with 8 bases in between. CDR3 length: 12 residues. The CDR3 DNA is TGTGCCATCAGTGGGGGGGCCCAGCCCCAGCATTTT. Translating gives CAISGGAQPQHF.

The table lists this clonotype with a few counts. V is TRBV6-1 and J is TRBJ1-1; 9 positions match TRBD1. The trim removed 4 bases at V and 8 bases at J, leaving 5 bases unmatched. Germline V gives CDR1 MNHNS, CDR2 SASEGT. CDR3 length: 13 residues. CDR3 region: CASSAGQGKEAFF. The CDR3 region has the DNA TGTGCCAGCAGTGCGGGACAGGGAAAGGAAGCTTTCTTT.